One sample yielded the 14 T cell receptor beta chains listed below, sequenced in a study of molecular identifiers for immune sequencing clone quantification. TCRdb reanalysed the PCR reads using MiXCR and keeps one entry per CDR3 protein. The sample yields tens of thousands of distinct CDR3 sequences, 19% seen once. Specimen: naive CD8+ T cells from blood, with Jurkat cell RNA spiked in. Specified subset: FACS-sorted CD8+CD4-CCR7+CD45RA+ naive T cells. Receptor source: a human donor in good health. Some libraries in this study had Jurkat cell RNA spiked in.

The count of this clonotype is one. V gene TRBV15 combines with J gene TRBJ2-2, with TRBD1 matching over 7 bases. V shed 3 bases and J 6 bases; nucleotides not matched to a gene: 10. Looked up from germline, CDR1 is LNHNV and CDR2 is YYDKDF (reference sequence). The CDR3 totals 16 residues. CDR3 sequence reads: CATSSLDRVNPGELFF. The CDR3 coding sequence is TGTGCCACCAGCAGCCTCGACAGGGTAAACCCCGGGGAGCTGTTTTTT.

The V gene is TRBV6-1, the J gene TRBJ2-7, with D possibly being TRBD1 (6 bases). Germline V CDR1 and CDR2: MNHNS, SASEGT. Trimming took 6 bases from V and 5 from J, leaving 26 bases between them. CDR3 length: 17 amino acids. In nucleotides, the CDR3 is TGTGCCAGCAGAGAAATCGGGACAACCCACCGTTTACACGAGCAGTACTTC. Amino acids: CASREIGTTHRLHEQYF.

This clonotype was detected ten times or more. This sequence joins TRBV5-1 and TRBJ2-7; 11 bases line up with TRBD1. CDR1 and CDR2 from the germline V gene are SGHRS and YFSETQ. V was pared by 4 bases and J by 2 bases, with 5 bases of the junction left unmatched. The CDR3 runs to 15 residues. The CDR3, as DNA: TGCGCCAGCAGCCTGGGACAGGGGGGCGCCTACGAGCAGTACTTC. Protein: CASSLGQGGAYEQYF.

The chain combines TRBV12-3 or TRBV12-4 with TRBJ2-1; no reliable D call. The germline V and J ends were trimmed by 6 bases and 8 bases, with 8 bases remaining between them. This CDR3 has 11 residues. The CDR3 is CASSPSHEQFF. The CDR3 region has the DNA TGTGCCAGCAGCCCAAGTCATGAGCAGTTCTTC.

This clonotype was recorded many times. The CDR3 reads CASSLEQNSYNEQFF. Written as DNA, the CDR3 is TGTGCCAGCAGCCTGGAACAGAACTCCTACAATGAGCAGTTCTTC. This rearrangement joins TRBV6-1 to TRBJ2-1, with D unclear. Trimming stripped 6 bases from V and 0 bases from J, with 12 bases between. CDR1 is MNHNS and CDR2 is SASEGT in the germline V gene. The CDR3 totals 15 residues.

This clonotype was detected many times. This chain uses TRBV7-9 with TRBJ1-2; D perhaps matches TRBD1 (5 bases). Germline V lookup: CDR1 SEHNR, CDR2 FQNEAQ (reference sequence). The ends were cut back, 5 bases at V and 1 base at J, with 17 bases in the middle. The CDR3 contains 16 residues. The CDR3 spells CASSRISVGHNYGYTF. CDR3 DNA: TGTGCCAGCAGCCGCATAAGCGTAGGACATAACTATGGCTACACCTTC.

This clonotype has at least ten counts. The chain joins TRBV11-2 to TRBJ2-5, with TRBD1 matching over 8 bases. Per germline, CDR1 SGHAT and CDR2 FQNNGV. V was clipped by 5 bases and J by 0 bases; unmatched bases: 11. The CDR3 contains 17 residues. As DNA, the CDR3 is TGTGCCAGCAGCCCAATTTGGACAGGGCCGTACCAAGAGACCCAGTACTTC. This gives the protein CASSPIWTGPYQETQYF.

This clonotype was counted at least ten times. The V call is TRBV5-5, the J call TRBJ1-4; tentatively, D is TRBD1 (6 bases). V was cut by 0 bases and J by 6 bases, with 9 bases left in between. Germline values: CDR1 SGHKS, CDR2 YYEKEE (reference sequence). The CDR3 is 14 residues long. The CDR3 DNA reads as TGTGCCAGCAGCTTGGACAGGGCACATGAAAAACTGTTTTTT. Encoded protein: CASSLDRAHEKLFF.

This clonotype was observed at least ten times. This chain joins TRBV4-2 and TRBJ2-1, with D possibly being TRBD2 (5 bases). The length of the CDR3 is 13 residues. V lost 3 bases and J lost 9, with 12 bases in between. The germline CDR1 and CDR2 sequences are LGHNA and YNFKEQ. CDR3 bases: TGTGCCAGCAGCCATCCCCGAGAGGGTGAGCAGTTCTTC. Translated: CASSHPREGEQFF.

This chain links TRBV29-1 with TRBJ2-1; perhaps TRBD2 as D (5 bases). The CDR3 runs to 13 residues. Germline loops: CDR1 SQVTM, CDR2 ANQGSEA. Trimming removed 6 bases from V and 6 bases from J, with 15 bases in between. CDR3 sequence: CSVRLVDSNEQFF. The CDR3 DNA is TGCAGCGTCCGTTTGGTGGACTCCAATGAGCAGTTCTTC.

This clonotype was seen many times. The chain uses TRBV27 and TRBJ2-2, with 14 bases that match TRBD2. CDR1 and CDR2 (germline): MNHEY, SMNVEV (reference sequence). Losses at the gene ends were 6 bases for V and 7 bases for J; bases not matched to a gene: 4. The CDR3 covers 15 residues. The CDR3 reads CASRGGLAGDGELFF. DNA for the CDR3: TGTGCCAGCAGGGGGGGACTAGCGGGAGACGGGGAGCTGTTTTTT.

The rearrangement joins TRBV7-6 to TRBJ2-7, with 7 bases fitting TRBD2. The CDR3 covers 19 residues. Germline CDR1 is SGHVS and CDR2 is FNYEAQ. J lost 0 bases, V lost 1 base, and 15 bases had no gene match. In nucleotides, the CDR3 is TGTGCCAGCAGCTTAGAATATCCAAGTACTAGCGCAAGCTCCTACGAGCAGTACTTC. Amino acid sequence: CASSLEYPSTSASSYEQYF.

This clonotype was found a few times. The rearrangement joins TRBV2 to TRBJ2-5, with 7 bases fitting TRBD2. The ends lost 8 bases at V and 1 base at J; junction bases unmatched: 4. CDR3 size: 13 residues. The V gene's germline CDR1 is SNHLY and CDR2 FYNNEI. The CDR3 spells CASFLAAQETQYF. CDR3 DNA sequence: TGTGCCAGCTTCCTAGCGGCCCAAGAGACCCAGTACTTC. The variable domain in full, with the rest retrieved from reference TRBV2 and TRBJ2-5, is EPEVTQTPSHQVTQMGQEVILRCVPISNHLYFYWYRQILGQKVEFLVSFYNNEISEKSEIFDDQFSVERPDGSNFTLKIRSTKLEDSAMYFCASFLAAQETQYFGPGTRLLVL.

The sample holds many counts of this clonotype. The chain has TRBV7-9 and TRBJ2-7; D is unresolved. The CDR3 covers 13 residues. V lost 1 base to trimming and J lost 4 bases, with 8 bases between them. Germline lookup yields CDR1 SEHNR and CDR2 FQNEAQ (reference sequence). In nucleotides, the CDR3 is TGTGCCAGCAGCTTAGGACGGCCTTACGAGCAGTACTTC. Its protein product is CASSLGRPYEQYF.